What follows are 18 T cell receptor beta chains derived from one specimen sequenced in a study of T cells after yellow fever vaccination. MiXCR was run by TCRdb on the 5' RACE reads, yielding one entry per CDR3 protein. The table has 300,000 to 350,000 distinct CDR3 sequences, 3% to 4.5% seen once. The source material was PBMCs, sampled 5 days after the yellow fever booster vaccination. The receptors were gathered from a man aged 18-30 years who received the YFV17D yellow fever vaccine.

This clonotype was recorded a few times. J is TRBJ2-3 and V is TRBV5-1, with no clear D. Trimming left V 4 bases short and J 5 bases short, with 8 bases between. The CDR3 is 12 amino acids. CDR1 is SGHRS and CDR2 is YFSETQ in the germline V gene. The CDR3 here is CASSTPEDTQYF. DNA for the CDR3: TGCGCCAGCAGCACCCCGGAAGATACGCAGTATTTT. Variable domain in full (rest from reference TRBV5-1 and TRBJ2-3): KAGVTQTPRYLIKTRGQQVTLSCSPISGHRSVSWYQQTPGQGLQFLFEYFSETQRNKGNFPGRFSGRQFSNSRSEMNVSTLELGDSALYLCASSTPEDTQYFGPGTRLTVL.

This clonotype was counted many times. The rearrangement joins TRBV20-1 to TRBJ1-6; D is unresolved. CDR1 DFQATT and CDR2 SNEGSKA come from the germline V gene (reference sequence). The CDR3 length is 14 residues. Trimming pared 5 bases from V and 7 bases from J, leaving 15 bases between. This chain's CDR3 is CSASARTANSPLHF. DNA for the CDR3: TGCAGTGCTTCCGCCCGGACGGCCAATTCACCCCTCCACTTT.

The table lists this clonotype with many counts. This sequence joins TRBV7-2 and TRBJ2-1, with D possibly being TRBD2 (5 bases). CDR3 length equals 15 residues. V was cut by 1 base and J by 2 bases, with 9 bases left in between. The germline gives CDR1 SGHTA, CDR2 FQGNSA. CDR3 sequence reads: CASSLVAGAYNEQFF. The CDR3 bases are TGTGCCAGCAGCTTAGTAGCCGGGGCCTACAATGAGCAGTTCTTC.

This sequence joins TRBV7-9 and TRBJ1-2; perhaps TRBD1 as D (6 bases). Deletions cut 5 bases from V and 5 bases from J, with 15 bases between. Looked up from germline, CDR1 is SEHNR and CDR2 is FQNEAQ (reference sequence). The CDR3 length is 14 residues. The CDR3 nucleotides are TGTGCCAGCAGCGTCATGGACAGCAATTATGGCTACACCTTC. This gives the protein CASSVMDSNYGYTF.

This clonotype was recorded many times. This chain joins TRBV5-4 and TRBJ1-4; 8 nucleotides match TRBD1. Germline assignment: CDR1 SGHNT and CDR2 YYREEE (reference sequence). With V trimmed by 4 bases and J by 5 bases, 7 bases remained unmatched. The CDR3 runs to 15 residues. The CDR3: CASSPGQDRNEKLFF. For the CDR3, the DNA is TGTGCCAGCAGCCCGGGACAGGACCGGAATGAAAAACTGTTTTTT.

This clonotype showed up just a few times. The rearrangement uses TRBV7-2 and TRBJ1-2, with D perhaps matching TRBD1 (5 bases). The CDR3 loop spans 14 amino acids. Germline lookup yields CDR1 SGHTA and CDR2 FQGNSA. Trimming took 5 bases from V and 7 from J, leaving 17 bases between them. CDR3 sequence: CASSPMPGNAGYTF. In DNA form, the CDR3 reads TGTGCCAGCAGCCCTATGCCAGGGAATGCTGGCTACACCTTC.

This clonotype was seen a few times. The V call is TRBV4-1, the J call TRBJ1-2; D uncertain. This CDR3 has 15 residues. V was cut by 1 base and J by 5 bases, with 14 bases left in between. Germline CDR1 reads MGHRA; CDR2 reads YSYEKL. The CDR3 is CASSQVDGPKYGYTF. Written as DNA, the CDR3 is TGCGCCAGCAGCCAAGTAGACGGACCGAAATATGGCTACACCTTC.

The chain links TRBV7-2 to TRBJ1-2; 12 bases align to TRBD1. V was clipped by 5 bases and J by 3 bases; unmatched bases: 7. This CDR3 is built from 16 residues. Germline lookup yields CDR1 SGHTA and CDR2 FQGNSA. The CDR3 region has the DNA TGTGCCAGCAGCATCCGGGACAGGGGGCGCGACTATGGCTACACCTTC. Translation gives CASSIRDRGRDYGYTF. The variable domain in full, with the rest retrieved from reference TRBV7-2 and TRBJ1-2, is GAGVSQSPSNKVTEKGKDVELRCDPISGHTALYWYRQSLGQGLEFLIYFQGNSAPDKSGLPSDRFSAERTGGSVSTLTIQRTQQEDSAVYLCASSIRDRGRDYGYTFGSGTRLTVV.

This clonotype was found a few times. The gene calls are TRBV7-9 and TRBJ1-2; 7 bases map to TRBD1. Germline CDR1 SEHNR, CDR2 FQNEAQ (reference sequence). J lost 7 bases, V lost 5 bases, and 13 bases had no gene match. This CDR3 contains 15 residues. The CDR3 loop is CASSETGTAFSGYTF. CDR3 sequence (DNA): TGTGCCAGCAGCGAAACCGGGACAGCGTTCTCTGGCTACACCTTC.

The CDR3: CASSQILGTSGGGLAKNIQYF. The DNA of the CDR3 is TGCGCCAGCAGCCAGATCCTTGGGACTAGCGGGGGGGGATTAGCCAAAAACATTCAGTACTTC. The chain employs TRBV4-3 and TRBJ2-4; 16 nucleotides line up with TRBD2. Trimming cost V 3 bases and J 0 bases; bases outside gene matches: 11. In germline, CDR1 is LGHNA, CDR2 YSLEER. The CDR3 spans 21 residues.

This clonotype was picked up many times. The CDR3 DNA follows: TGCGCCAGCAGCTTGGCCATCCCTAGCGGGACCCCCCAAGAGACCCAGTACTTC. It specifies CASSLAIPSGTPQETQYF. This chain connects TRBV5-1 to TRBJ2-5; 9 bases are a match to TRBD2. The CDR3 runs 18 residues. The junction had 10 bases not matched to a gene; V was cut back by 0 bases and J by 1 base. In germline, CDR1 is SGHRS, CDR2 YFSETQ.

The rearrangement uses TRBV2 and TRBJ1-5; D gene uncertain. This CDR3 spans 13 amino acids. Trimming took off 8 bases at V and 5 bases at J, with 13 bases between the two ends. Germline V gene data show CDR1 as SNHLY and CDR2 as FYNNEI. CDR3 sequence reads: CASGVEVDQPQHF. CDR3 DNA sequence: TGTGCCAGCGGGGTGGAAGTGGATCAGCCCCAGCATTTT.

The V call is TRBV28, the J call TRBJ2-2; 8 bases are a match to TRBD1. The junction had 3 bases not matched to a gene; V was cut back by 6 bases and J by 6 bases. The length of the CDR3 is 13 residues. The V gene's germline CDR1 is MDHEN and CDR2 SYDVKM. Here the CDR3 reads CASSRTGSGELFF. In DNA form, the CDR3 reads TGTGCCAGCAGCCGGACAGGGTCCGGGGAGCTGTTTTTT.

The V and J genes are TRBV6-5 and TRBJ2-5; 8 bases are shared with TRBD2. In germline, CDR1 is MNHEY, CDR2 SVGAGI. V was clipped by 0 bases and J by 4 bases; unmatched bases: 7. The CDR3 runs 16 residues. The CDR3 loop reads CASSYSGGAGLETQYF. The CDR3 bases are TGTGCCAGCAGTTACTCCGGGGGGGCCGGACTAGAGACCCAGTACTTC.

The chain carries TRBV20-1 and TRBJ2-2, with 11 bases fitting TRBD2. The germline gives CDR1 DFQATT, CDR2 SNEGSKA (reference sequence). The CDR3 contains 16 residues. The J segment lost 0 bases and the V segment lost 4 bases, leaving 4 bases of the junction unmatched. CDR3 sequence (DNA): TGCAGTGCTAAGACTAGCGGGACAGCGAACACCGGGGAGCTGTTTTTT. This sequence encodes CSAKTSGTANTGELFF.

This clonotype has a handful of counts. J is TRBJ2-7 and V is TRBV28; D not resolved. This CDR3 comprises 13 residues. The germline CDR1 and CDR2 sequences are MDHEN and SYDVKM. V was shortened by 5 bases and J by 1 base, with 9 bases between the two germline ends. CDR3 in DNA: TGTGCCAGCAGTACCGGCGGATCCTACGAGCAGTACGTC. Residues: CASSTGGSYEQYV.

The DNA for the CDR3 is TGTGCCAGCAGCCCCCCAGCTCTGGAGAACACTGAAGCTTTCTTT. Residues: CASSPPALENTEAFF. The chain recombines TRBV7-9 with TRBJ1-1; D not certain. CDR3 length equals 15 residues. The V end lost 5 bases, the J end lost 1 base, and 14 bases lay between the germline ends. Per the germline V gene, CDR1 is SEHNR and CDR2 is FQNEAQ (reference sequence).

This clonotype was picked up a small number of times. The J gene is TRBJ2-5, the V gene TRBV27, with D perhaps assigned TRBD1 or TRBD2 (5 bases each). Trimming pared 5 bases from V and 4 bases from J, leaving 11 bases between. Germline-derived CDR1 and CDR2 are MNHEY and SMNVEV (reference sequence). The CDR3 length is 13 residues. The CDR3 sequence is CASSPGDGETQYF. CDR3 DNA sequence: TGTGCCAGCAGTCCCGGGGACGGAGAGACCCAGTACTTC.